This TCR beta chain comes out of a study of T cell repertoires in cytomegalovirus infection. Study-wide context: Well-studied HLA-B-restricted CMV epitopes were used in the study alongside recently identified HLA-C-restricted ones. Regarding the study as a whole: Cumulative public TCR beta family frequency identified CMV carriers with the relevant HLA. HLA-C-restricted TCR beta clonotypes specific for CMV led the ex vivo response.

V was cut by 6 bases and J by 4 bases, with 7 bases left in between. This CDR3 region has 12 residues. Germline loops: CDR1 MNHEY, CDR2 SVGEGT. For this clonotype: Its antigen is undetermined.

TCRdb analysed the reads with MiXCR anew, one entry per CDR3 protein. The profile shows about half a million distinct CDR3 sequences, 25% to 35% of them singletons. This specimen was cultured PBMCs, taken from culture after CMV antigen stimulation. The chain joins TRBV6-2 or TRBV6-3 to TRBJ2-1; D is unclear. This receptor was identified in a human donor in good health (CMV status not recorded). Some clones in this sample may be carry-over from other donors' samples. The CDR3 spells CASSQTYNEQFF. The CDR3 DNA is TGTGCCAGCAGCCAGACTTACAATGAGCAGTTCTTC.